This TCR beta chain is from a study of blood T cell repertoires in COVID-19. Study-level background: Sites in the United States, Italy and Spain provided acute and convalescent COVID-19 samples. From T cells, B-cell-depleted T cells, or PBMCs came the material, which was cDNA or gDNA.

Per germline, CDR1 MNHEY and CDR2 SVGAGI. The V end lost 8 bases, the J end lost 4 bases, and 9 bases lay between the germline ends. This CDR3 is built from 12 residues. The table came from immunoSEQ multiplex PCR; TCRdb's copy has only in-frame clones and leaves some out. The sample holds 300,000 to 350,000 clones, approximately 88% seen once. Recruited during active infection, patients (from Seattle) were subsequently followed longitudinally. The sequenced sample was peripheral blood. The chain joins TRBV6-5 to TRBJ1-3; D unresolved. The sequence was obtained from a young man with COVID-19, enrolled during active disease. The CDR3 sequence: CASLTDGNTIYF. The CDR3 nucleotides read TGTGCCAGCTTAACAGACGGAAACACCATATATTTT.